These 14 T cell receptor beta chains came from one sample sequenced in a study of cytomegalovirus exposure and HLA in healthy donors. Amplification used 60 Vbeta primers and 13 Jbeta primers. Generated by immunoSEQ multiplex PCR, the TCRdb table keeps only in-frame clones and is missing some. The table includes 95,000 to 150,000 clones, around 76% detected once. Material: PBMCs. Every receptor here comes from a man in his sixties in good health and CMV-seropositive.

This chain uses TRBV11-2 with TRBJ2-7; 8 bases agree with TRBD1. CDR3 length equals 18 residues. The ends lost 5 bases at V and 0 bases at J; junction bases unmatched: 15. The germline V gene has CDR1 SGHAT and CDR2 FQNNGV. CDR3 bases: TGTGCCAGCAGCCGAAGCGGACAGGGCAAACGGAGCTCCTACGAGCAGTACTTC. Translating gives CASSRSGQGKRSSYEQYF.

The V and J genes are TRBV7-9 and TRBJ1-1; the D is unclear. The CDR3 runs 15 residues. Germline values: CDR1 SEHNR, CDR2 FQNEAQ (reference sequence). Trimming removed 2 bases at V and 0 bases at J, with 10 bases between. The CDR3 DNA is TGTGCCAGCAGCTTATTGCAGACATTGAACACTGAAGCTTTCTTT. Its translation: CASSLLQTLNTEAFF.

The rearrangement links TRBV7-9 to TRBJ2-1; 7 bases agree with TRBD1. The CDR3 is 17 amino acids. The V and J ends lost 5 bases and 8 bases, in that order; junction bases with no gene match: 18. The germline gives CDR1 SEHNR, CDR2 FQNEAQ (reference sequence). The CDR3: CASSHRDRTLGSDEQFF. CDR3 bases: TGTGCCAGCAGCCATAGGGACAGAACTCTGGGATCGGATGAGCAGTTCTTC.

The CDR3 DNA is TGTGCCAGCAGCCTAGGACTAGCGGCAGCGAGAGAGCAGTACTTC. Translated: CASSLGLAAAREQYF. The J gene is TRBJ2-7, the V gene TRBV5-6; 10 nucleotides agree with TRBD2. V shed 4 bases, J shed 7 bases, and the junction held 11 bases outside the gene matches. The CDR3 is 15 amino acids. CDR1 is SGHDT and CDR2 is YYEEEE in the germline V gene.

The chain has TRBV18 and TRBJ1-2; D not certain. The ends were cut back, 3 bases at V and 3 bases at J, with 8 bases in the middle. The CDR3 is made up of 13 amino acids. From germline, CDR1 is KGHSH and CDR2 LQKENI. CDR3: CASSPAGDYGYTF. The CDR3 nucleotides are TGTGCCAGCTCACCTGCCGGGGACTATGGCTACACCTTC. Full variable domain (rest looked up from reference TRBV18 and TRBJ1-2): NAGVMQNPRHLVRRRGQEARLRCSPMKGHSHVYWYRQLPEEGLKFMVYLQKENIIDESGMPKERFSAEFPKEGPSILRIQQVVRGDSAAYFCASSPAGDYGYTFGSGTRLTVV.

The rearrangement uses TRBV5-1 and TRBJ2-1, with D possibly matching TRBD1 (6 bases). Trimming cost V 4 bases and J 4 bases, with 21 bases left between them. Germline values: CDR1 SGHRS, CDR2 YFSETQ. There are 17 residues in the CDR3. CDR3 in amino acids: CASSPRWNRAEYNEQFF. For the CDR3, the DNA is TGCGCCAGCAGCCCCCGGTGGAACAGGGCGGAATACAATGAGCAGTTCTTC.

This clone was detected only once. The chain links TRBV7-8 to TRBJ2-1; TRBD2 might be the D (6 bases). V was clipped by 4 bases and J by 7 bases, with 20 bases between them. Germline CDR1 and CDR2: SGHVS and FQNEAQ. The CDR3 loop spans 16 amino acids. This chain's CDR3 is CASSSRLAGILNEQFF. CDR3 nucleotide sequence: TGTGCCAGCAGCTCCCGCCTGGCGGGGATCCTGAATGAGCAGTTCTTC.

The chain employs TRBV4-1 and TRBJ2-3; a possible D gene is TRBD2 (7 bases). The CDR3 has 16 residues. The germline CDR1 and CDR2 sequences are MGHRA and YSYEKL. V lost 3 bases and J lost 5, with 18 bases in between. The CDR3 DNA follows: TGCGCCAGCAGCCAGCCCGCGGGGGCGCCTCAAGATACGCAGTATTTT. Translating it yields CASSQPAGAPQDTQYF.

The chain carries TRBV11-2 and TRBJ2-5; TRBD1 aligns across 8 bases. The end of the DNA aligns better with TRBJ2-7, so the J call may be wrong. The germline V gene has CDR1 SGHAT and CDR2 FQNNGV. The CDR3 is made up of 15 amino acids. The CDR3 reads CASSFLGTGAYEQYF. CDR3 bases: TGTGCCAGCAGCTTTCTTGGGACAGGAGCCTACGAGCAGTACTTC.

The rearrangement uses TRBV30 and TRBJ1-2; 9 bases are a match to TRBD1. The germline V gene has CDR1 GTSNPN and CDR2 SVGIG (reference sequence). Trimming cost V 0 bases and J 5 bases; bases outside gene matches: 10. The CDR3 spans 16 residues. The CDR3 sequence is CAWSVGSGQGVYGYTF. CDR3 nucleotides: TGTGCCTGGAGTGTAGGGTCGGGACAGGGTGTTTATGGCTACACCTTC.

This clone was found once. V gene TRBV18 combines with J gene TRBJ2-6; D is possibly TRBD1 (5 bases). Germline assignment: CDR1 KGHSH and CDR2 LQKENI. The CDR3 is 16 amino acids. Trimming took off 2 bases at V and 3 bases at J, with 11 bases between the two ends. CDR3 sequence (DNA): TGTGCCAGCTCACCAGCAGGGTTAGGTGGGGCCAACGTCCTGACTTTC. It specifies CASSPAGLGGANVLTF.

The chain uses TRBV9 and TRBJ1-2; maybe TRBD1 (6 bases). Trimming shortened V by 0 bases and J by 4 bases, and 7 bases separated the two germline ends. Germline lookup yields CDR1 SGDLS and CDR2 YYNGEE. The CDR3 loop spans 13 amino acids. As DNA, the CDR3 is TGTGCCAGCAGCGTAGGGACAGCCTATGGCTACACCTTC. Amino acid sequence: CASSVGTAYGYTF.

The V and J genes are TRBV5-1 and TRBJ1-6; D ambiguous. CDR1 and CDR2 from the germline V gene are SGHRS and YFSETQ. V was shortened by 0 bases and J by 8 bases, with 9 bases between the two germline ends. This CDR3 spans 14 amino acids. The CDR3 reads CASSLGVTDSPLHF. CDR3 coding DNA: TGCGCCAGCAGCTTGGGAGTCACGGATTCACCCCTCCACTTT. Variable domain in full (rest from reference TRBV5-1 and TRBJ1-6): KAGVTQTPRYLIKTRGQQVTLSCSPISGHRSVSWYQQTPGQGLQFLFEYFSETQRNKGNFPGRFSGRQFSNSRSEMNVSTLELGDSALYLCASSLGVTDSPLHFGNGTRLTVT.

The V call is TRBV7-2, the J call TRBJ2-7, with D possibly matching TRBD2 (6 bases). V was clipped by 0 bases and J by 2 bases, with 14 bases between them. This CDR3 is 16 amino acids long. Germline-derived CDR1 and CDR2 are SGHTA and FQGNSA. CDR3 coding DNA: TGTGCCAGCAGCTTAGCGCGGGACGGCGGAACCTACGAGCAGTACTTC. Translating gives CASSLARDGGTYEQYF.